Listed below are T cell receptor beta chains from one sample, sequenced in a study of cytomegalovirus exposure and HLA in healthy donors. Measured with immunoSEQ multiplex PCR; TCRdb has only the in-frame clones, and not every one. The sample lists roughly 130,000 clones, roughly two thirds occurring once. The sample consisted of PBMCs. Source of these receptors: a man aged 25-40 years in good health and CMV-seropositive. Each CDR3 is given with its conserved first and last residue. D genes are given only for firm matches. The size of a clone is reported for some rows only, either as once, few or many, or as a class for expanded clones.

D gene,V gene,J gene,clone size,CDR3 protein,CDR3 DNA
.,TRBV11-2,TRBJ1-2,.,CASSLGQGSPYTF,TGTGCCAGCAGCTTAGGGCAGGGGAGCCCCTACACCTTC
.,TRBV5-1,TRBJ2-1,.,CASSERTYNEQFF,TGCGCCAGCAGCGAACGAACTTACAATGAGCAGTTCTTC
TRBD2,TRBV5-1,TRBJ2-4,.,CASSLRPGLAGEKNIQYF,TGCGCCAGCAGCTTACGACCGGGACTAGCGGGAGAAAAAAACATTCAGTACTTC
.,TRBV1,TRBJ2-2,few,CTSSQDRGAPNTGELFF,TGCACCAGCAGCCAAGATCGCGGGGCCCCGAACACCGGGGAGCTGTTTTTT
TRBD2,TRBV7-2,TRBJ2-1,.,CASSQELAGSYNEQFF,TGCGCCAGCAGCCAAGAACTAGCGGGCTCCTACAATGAGCAGTTCTTC
TRBD1,TRBV20-1,TRBJ2-1,.,CSARQGSEQFF,TGCAGTGCTCGACAGGGTAGTGAGCAGTTCTTC
.,TRBV6-5,TRBJ2-7,.,CASSSKGFYEQYF,TGCGCCAGCAGCTCCAAGGGGTTCTACGAGCAGTACTTC
.,TRBV15,TRBJ1-2,.,CATSRRSDRSANYGYTF,TGTGCCACCAGCAGAAGAAGCGACAGGAGCGCTAACTATGGCTACACCTTC
.,TRBV10-3,TRBJ1-5,.,CAISESSPVSLQGPFGNQPQHF,TGTGCCATCAGTGAGTCTAGCCCCGTATCTCTACAGGGACCTTTTGGCAATCAGCCCCAGCATTTT
TRBD1,TRBV18,TRBJ1-1,.,CASSPTRDRGGAFF,TGTGCCAGCTCACCGACCCGGGACAGGGGAGGGGCTTTCTTT
TRBD1,TRBV27,TRBJ1-4,few,CASSLQGANEKLFF,TGTGCCAGCAGCCTACAGGGGGCGAATGAAAAACTGTTTTTT
.,TRBV2,TRBJ2-7,.,CASTSDTHSYEQYF,TGTGCCAGCACCTCAGACACCCACTCCTACGAGCAGTACTTC
TRBD2,TRBV5-1,TRBJ2-7,.,CASSLDRTQREYPYEQYF,TGCGCCAGCAGCTTGGATAGGACCCAGCGGGAGTATCCCTACGAGCAGTACTTC
.,TRBV7-9,TRBJ2-3,few,CASSFAGGPDTQYF,TGTGCCAGCAGCTTTGCCGGGGGACCAGATACGCAGTATTTT
.,TRBV4-1,TRBJ2-2,.,CASSLSAGASGELFF,TGCGCCAGCAGCCTTAGTGCGGGGGCGTCCGGGGAGCTGTTTTTT
.,TRBV20-1,TRBJ2-3,few,CSLGRSDTQYF,TGCAGTCTAGGGAGGTCAGATACGCAGTATTTT
.,TRBV30,TRBJ1-2,.,CAWNRDFLDGYTF,TGTGCCTGGAATCGGGACTTTTTAGATGGCTACACCTTC
TRBD1,TRBV6-5,TRBJ2-5,.,CASSRQGSVQETQYF,TGTGCCAGCAGTCGACAGGGTAGTGTCCAAGAGACCCAGTACTTC
TRBD1,TRBV15,TRBJ2-5,.,CATSRGQGAGETQYF,TGTGCCACCAGCAGAGGACAGGGGGCGGGGGAGACCCAGTACTTC
.,TRBV18,TRBJ1-1,.,CASSPDRRNTEAFF,TGTGCCAGCTCACCGGACAGACGGAACACTGAAGCTTTCTTT
TRBD2,TRBV6-5,TRBJ2-1,.,CASSYPGLARNEQFF,TGTGCCAGCAGTTATCCGGGACTAGCTAGGAATGAGCAGTTCTTC
.,TRBV5-1,TRBJ2-1,.,CASSLALAASSYNEQFF,TGCGCCAGCAGCTTGGCCTTAGCGGCGAGCTCCTACAATGAGCAGTTCTTC
TRBD1,TRBV4-1,TRBJ1-4,few,CASSQGGGQDEKLFF,TGCGCCAGCAGCCAAGGCGGGGGACAGGATGAAAAACTGTTTTTT
.,TRBV29-1,TRBJ2-5,few,CSVVGASYQETQYF,TGCAGCGTTGTGGGGGCCAGCTACCAAGAGACCCAGTACTTC
TRBD1,TRBV10-3,TRBJ2-3,.,CAIRGQGRDTQYF,TGTGCCATCAGGGGACAGGGACGAGATACGCAGTATTTT
TRBD2,TRBV9,TRBJ2-3,.,CASSPGGSSSTDTQYF,TGTGCCAGCAGCCCGGGGGGGTCGAGTAGCACAGATACGCAGTATTTT
TRBD2,TRBV5-1,TRBJ2-5,.,CASSLKGTSGNQETQYF,TGCGCCAGCAGCTTGAAAGGGACTAGCGGCAATCAAGAGACCCAGTACTTC
.,TRBV5-4,TRBJ2-1,.,CASSSGTQGHNEQFF,TGTGCCAGCAGCTCCGGGACACAGGGTCATAATGAGCAGTTCTTC
.,TRBV11-1,TRBJ2-5,.,CASSLPGTRGLGAQYF,TGTGCCAGCAGCCTCCCCGGGACTAGGGGGCTCGGGGCCCAGTACTTC
TRBD1,TRBV5-4,TRBJ1-2,.,CASSLTGGHLSSGYTF,TGTGCCAGCAGCTTGACAGGGGGCCATTTAAGTTCCGGCTACACCTTC
.,TRBV7-9,TRBJ2-5,.,CASSSHRREETQYF,TGTGCCAGCAGCTCGCACAGGAGAGAAGAGACCCAGTACTTC
TRBD2,TRBV9,TRBJ2-5,few,CASSPGTSGRAGETQYF,TGTGCCAGCAGCCCTGGGACTAGCGGGAGGGCCGGGGAGACCCAGTACTTC
TRBD2,TRBV7-2,TRBJ2-5,.,CASSLAYLAGETQYF,TGTGCCAGCAGCTTAGCGTACCTAGCGGGAGAGACCCAGTACTTC
.,TRBV5-8,TRBJ2-3,.,CASRGADTQYF,TGTGCCAGCAGGGGAGCAGATACGCAGTATTTT
.,TRBV4-1,TRBJ2-2,.,CASSQEQVTGELFF,TGCGCCAGCAGCCAAGAACAGGTTACCGGGGAGCTGTTTTTT
TRBD2,TRBV29-1,TRBJ2-1,.,CSVVSGSLVYNEQFF,TGCAGCGTTGTGAGCGGGAGCTTGGTGTACAATGAGCAGTTCTTC
TRBD2,TRBV5-1,TRBJ2-5,once,CASSYGLAGIETQYF,TGCGCCAGCAGCTACGGACTAGCGGGAATAGAGACCCAGTACTTC
.,TRBV6-5,TRBJ2-5,once,CASSYSGLSQETQYF,TGTGCCAGCAGTTACTCGGGACTGAGCCAAGAGACCCAGTACTTC
TRBD1,TRBV5-4,TRBJ1-2,.,CASSSTGMGDYGYTF,TGTGCCAGCAGCTCGACAGGGATGGGCGACTATGGCTACACCTTC
TRBD1,TRBV19,TRBJ2-1,.,CASSIRGPYNEQFF,TGTGCCAGTAGTATAAGGGGGCCCTACAATGAGCAGTTCTTC
.,TRBV11-2,TRBJ2-1,.,CASSPDLFSGNEQFF,TGTGCCAGCAGCCCCGACCTATTCTCGGGGAATGAGCAGTTCTTC